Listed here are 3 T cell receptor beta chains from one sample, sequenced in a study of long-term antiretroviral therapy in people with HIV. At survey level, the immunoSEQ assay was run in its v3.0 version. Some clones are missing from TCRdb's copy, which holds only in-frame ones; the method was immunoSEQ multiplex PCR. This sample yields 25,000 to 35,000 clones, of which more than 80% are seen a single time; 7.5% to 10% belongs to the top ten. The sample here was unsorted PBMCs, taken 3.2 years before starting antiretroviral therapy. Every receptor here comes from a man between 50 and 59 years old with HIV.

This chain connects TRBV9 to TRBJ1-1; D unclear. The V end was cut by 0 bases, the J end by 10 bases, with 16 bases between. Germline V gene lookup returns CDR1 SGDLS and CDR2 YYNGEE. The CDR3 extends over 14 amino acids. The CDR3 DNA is TGTGCCAGCAGCGTAGAGGCAGAGCGCAGGACAGCTTTCTTT. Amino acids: CASSVEAERRTAFF. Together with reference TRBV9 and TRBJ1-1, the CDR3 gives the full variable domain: DSGVTQTPKHLITATGQRVTLRCSPRSGDLSVYWYQQSLDQGLQFLIQYYNGEERAKGNILERFSAQQFPDLHSELNLSSLELGDSALYFCASSVEAERRTAFFGQGTRLTVV.

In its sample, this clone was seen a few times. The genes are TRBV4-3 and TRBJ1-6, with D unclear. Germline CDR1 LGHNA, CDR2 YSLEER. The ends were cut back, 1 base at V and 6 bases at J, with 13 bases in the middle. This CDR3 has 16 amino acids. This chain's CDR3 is CASSQALGMGNSPLHF. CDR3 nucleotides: TGCGCCAGCAGCCAAGCCCTGGGTATGGGTAATTCACCCCTCCACTTT.

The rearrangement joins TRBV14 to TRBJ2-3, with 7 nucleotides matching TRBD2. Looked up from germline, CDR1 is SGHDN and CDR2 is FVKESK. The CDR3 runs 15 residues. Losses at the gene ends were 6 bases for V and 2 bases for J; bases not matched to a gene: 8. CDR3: CASRLSGAYTDTQYF. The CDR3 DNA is TGTGCCAGCAGGCTAAGCGGGGCCTACACAGATACGCAGTATTTT.